A selection of T cell receptor beta chains follows, all from one sample in a study of T cells after yellow fever vaccination. TCRdb redid the calling of the 5' RACE reads with MiXCR, one entry per CDR3 protein. The sample carries around 500,000 distinct CDR3 sequences, around a fifth recorded once. The sequenced sample was PBMCs, obtained more than 20 days after the first yellow fever vaccination. The receptors were gathered from a man aged 18-30 years who received the YFV17D yellow fever vaccine. The CDR3 runs from the conserved cysteine through the conserved F or W. Each record gives: clone size, J gene, V gene, CDR3 protein. For some rows the clone size is stated as once, few or many, or as a class when expanded; others skip it.

abundance: NA
j_gene: TRBJ2-5
v_gene: TRBV7-2
CDR3aa: CASSFTGVKETQYF

abundance: NA
j_gene: TRBJ2-7
v_gene: TRBV6-1
CDR3aa: CASSRKAGGYYEQYF

abundance: NA
j_gene: TRBJ2-1
v_gene: TRBV7-9
CDR3aa: CASSVGTSGVDEQFF

abundance: few
j_gene: TRBJ2-1
v_gene: TRBV24-1
CDR3aa: CATSDRNAGQFNNEQFF

abundance: NA
j_gene: TRBJ2-3
v_gene: TRBV7-2
CDR3aa: CASNPWSGTSTDTQYF

abundance: NA
j_gene: TRBJ1-1
v_gene: TRBV4-3
CDR3aa: CASSQGAKNTEAFF

abundance: NA
j_gene: TRBJ1-1
v_gene: TRBV6-5
CDR3aa: CASSYHPRDTEAFF

abundance: NA
j_gene: TRBJ2-1
v_gene: TRBV20-1
CDR3aa: CSARAQWHEQFF

abundance: NA
j_gene: TRBJ2-7
v_gene: TRBV3-1
CDR3aa: CASSQDRNSYEQYF

abundance: few
j_gene: TRBJ2-3
v_gene: TRBV20-1
CDR3aa: CSASSGGNTDTQYF

abundance: few
j_gene: TRBJ2-5
v_gene: TRBV5-6
CDR3aa: CASSLVTTQETQYF

abundance: NA
j_gene: TRBJ2-5
v_gene: TRBV6-2/TRBV6-3
CDR3aa: CASSYAGTATLGGQYF

abundance: few
j_gene: TRBJ2-5
v_gene: TRBV7-7
CDR3aa: CASSLGYRVQETQYF

abundance: NA
j_gene: TRBJ1-4
v_gene: TRBV5-1
CDR3aa: CASSGGAEDEKLFF

abundance: few
j_gene: TRBJ2-1
v_gene: TRBV5-1
CDR3aa: CASSSPDRANEQFF